The sequence of this T cell receptor beta chain was determined in a study of T cell repertoires in cytomegalovirus infection. TCRdb redid the calling of the reads with MiXCR, one entry per CDR3 protein. The data hold approximately 270,000 distinct CDR3 sequences, with 22% observed a single time. Germline-derived CDR1 and CDR2 are MNHEY and SVGAGI. Trimming took off 0 bases at V and 13 bases at J, with 19 bases between the two ends. This CDR3 region has 16 residues. Comment on this clonotype: Its antigen is unknown.

This receptor was taken from a human donor in good health (CMV status not recorded). Some clones in this sample may be carry-over from other donors' samples. The sequencing used cultured PBMCs, collected from culture after CMV antigen stimulation. The chain is built from TRBV6-5 and TRBJ1-6, with unresolved D. The CDR3 region is CASSYSSGGTLTPLHF. The CDR3 region has the DNA TGTGCCAGCAGTTACTCGAGTGGCGGCACCCTCACTCCCCTCCACTTT.